The following is a T cell receptor (beta chain) sequence with its context. Antigen specificity is unknown. Trimming shortened V by 0 bases and J by 6 bases, and 14 bases separated the two germline ends. The germline V gene has CDR1 SGDLS and CDR2 YYNGEE. CDR3 length: 15 residues. The sample originates from a study of lymphopenia after photon versus proton radiotherapy. Study-level results: Relative stability marked proton patients; photon patients lost diversity and naive cells.

Using immunoSEQ multiplex PCR, the repertoire was profiled, and TCRdb retains in-frame clones only, with some absent. The table has about 50,000 clones, 80% to 95% seen once. The chain recombines TRBV9 with TRBJ2-3; maybe TRBD2 (6 bases). This clonotype originated in a woman aged 40 to 50 with cholangiocarcinoma. The sequences come from peripheral blood, collected from a patient treated with photon-based radiotherapy. The CDR3 reads CASSVDGTPVDTQYF. The CDR3 nucleotides read TGTGCCAGCAGCGTAGACGGGACTCCCGTGGATACGCAGTATTTT.